One and the same sample provided the 6 T cell receptor beta chains below, sequenced in a study of shared clonotypes between healthy human individuals. Method: immunoSEQ multiplex PCR; TCRdb's copy keeps in-frame clones and lacks some. The sample holds about 2.3 million clones, about 92% seen once. The sample comprised naive CD4+ T cells from PBMCs. Subset of the sample: CD45RA+ positively selected. The receptors come from a man between 18 and 29 years old in good health. Some clones in this sample may be carry-over from other donors' samples.

The rearrangement joins TRBV27 to TRBJ2-1; TRBD2 is a possible D gene (6 bases). Trimming removed 0 bases from V and 7 bases from J, with 16 bases in between. This CDR3 contains 16 residues. Germline V gene sequence: CDR1 MNHEY, CDR2 SMNVEV (reference sequence). Here the CDR3 reads CASSLSAGREVNEQFF. CDR3 nucleotide sequence: TGTGCCAGCAGTTTATCTGCGGGGCGAGAGGTGAATGAGCAGTTCTTC.

The J gene is TRBJ2-7, the V gene TRBV6-1; D is ambiguous. The CDR3 is 13 residues long. Germline lookup yields CDR1 MNHNS and CDR2 SASEGT. V lost 8 bases, J lost 0 bases, and 11 bases lay in between. CDR3 residues: CASEELSSYEQYF. The CDR3 DNA is TGTGCCAGCGAGGAGCTGAGCTCCTACGAGCAGTACTTC.

A remark on this clone: The sample has other DNA sequences that encode this CDR3 too. V is TRBV5-1 and J is TRBJ2-1, with 14 bases identical to TRBD2. This CDR3 is built from 16 residues. V was pared by 4 bases and J by 4 bases, with 4 bases of the junction left unmatched. Per the germline V gene, CDR1 is SGHRS and CDR2 is YFSETQ. CDR3 coding DNA: TGCGCCAGCAGCCCCCGACTAGCGGGAGGGTACAATGAGCAGTTCTTC. Amino acid sequence: CASSPRLAGGYNEQFF. The whole variable domain, remainder taken from reference TRBV5-1 and TRBJ2-1, is KAGVTQTPRYLIKTRGQQVTLSCSPISGHRSVSWYQQTPGQGLQFLFEYFSETQRNKGNFPGRFSGRQFSNSRSEMNVSTLELGDSALYLCASSPRLAGGYNEQFFGPGTRLTVL.

The V call is TRBV1, the J call TRBJ2-1; the table calls TRBD2, which could not be checked here. TRBV1 is a pseudogene. The CDR3 is made up of 16 amino acids. CDR3 residues: CTSSQDAAINDNEQFF. CDR3 bases: TGCACCAGCAGCCAAGATGCGGCAATAAACGACAATGAGCAGTTCTTC.

Regarding this clone: The same CDR3 is also encoded by other DNA sequences in this sample. The rearrangement uses TRBV27 and TRBJ1-2, with 7 positions matching TRBD1. Germline V gene sequence: CDR1 MNHEY, CDR2 SMNVEV (reference sequence). V trimming: 7 bases; J trimming: 2 bases; junction bases outside the gene matches: 4. This CDR3 has 13 amino acids. The CDR3, as DNA: TGTGCCAGCAAGGTGACAGGGAACTATGGCTACACCTTC. It specifies CASKVTGNYGYTF.

The chain has TRBV5-1 and TRBJ1-1; a weak D match, TRBD1 (5 bases). This CDR3 has 14 amino acids. Germline assignment: CDR1 SGHRS and CDR2 YFSETQ. The V end was cut by 5 bases, the J end by 3 bases, with 14 bases between. In nucleotides, the CDR3 is TGCGCCAGCAGGTCTCTTGAGGGGTACACTGAAGCTTTCTTT. Its translation: CASRSLEGYTEAFF.